This T cell receptor (beta chain) was sequenced in a study of T cell changes during pregnancy in multiple sclerosis. Method: immunoSEQ multiplex PCR; TCRdb's copy keeps in-frame clones and lacks some. The sample consists of over 70,000 clones, 85% to 95% of them appearing once. The ends were cut back, 0 bases at V and 4 bases at J, with 18 bases in the middle. This CDR3 region has 17 residues. Germline assignment: CDR1 LNHNV and CDR2 YYDKDF (reference sequence). The receptor's source is a female donor in good health, enrolled as a control in a pregnancy study. The J gene is TRBJ2-5, the V gene TRBV15; D is possibly TRBD2 (6 bases). The sample in question was peripheral blood, obtained in the third trimester of pregnancy. CDR3: CATSRDLIRGSGETQYF. CDR3 bases: TGTGCCACCAGCAGAGATCTAATCCGTGGTAGCGGAGAGACCCAGTACTTC.